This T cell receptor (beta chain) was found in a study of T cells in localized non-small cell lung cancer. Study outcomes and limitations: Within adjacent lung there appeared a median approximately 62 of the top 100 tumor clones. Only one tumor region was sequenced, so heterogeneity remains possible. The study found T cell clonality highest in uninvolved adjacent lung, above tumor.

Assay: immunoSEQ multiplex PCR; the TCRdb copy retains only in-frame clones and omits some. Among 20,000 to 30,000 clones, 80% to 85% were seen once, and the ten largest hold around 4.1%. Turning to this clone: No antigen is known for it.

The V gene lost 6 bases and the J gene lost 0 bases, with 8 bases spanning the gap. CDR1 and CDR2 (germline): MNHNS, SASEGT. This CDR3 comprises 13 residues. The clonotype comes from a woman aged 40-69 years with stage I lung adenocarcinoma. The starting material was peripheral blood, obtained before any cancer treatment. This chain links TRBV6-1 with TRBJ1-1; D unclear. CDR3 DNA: TGTGCCAGCAGGGAGCAGCTGAACACTGAAGCTTTCTTT. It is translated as CASREQLNTEAFF.